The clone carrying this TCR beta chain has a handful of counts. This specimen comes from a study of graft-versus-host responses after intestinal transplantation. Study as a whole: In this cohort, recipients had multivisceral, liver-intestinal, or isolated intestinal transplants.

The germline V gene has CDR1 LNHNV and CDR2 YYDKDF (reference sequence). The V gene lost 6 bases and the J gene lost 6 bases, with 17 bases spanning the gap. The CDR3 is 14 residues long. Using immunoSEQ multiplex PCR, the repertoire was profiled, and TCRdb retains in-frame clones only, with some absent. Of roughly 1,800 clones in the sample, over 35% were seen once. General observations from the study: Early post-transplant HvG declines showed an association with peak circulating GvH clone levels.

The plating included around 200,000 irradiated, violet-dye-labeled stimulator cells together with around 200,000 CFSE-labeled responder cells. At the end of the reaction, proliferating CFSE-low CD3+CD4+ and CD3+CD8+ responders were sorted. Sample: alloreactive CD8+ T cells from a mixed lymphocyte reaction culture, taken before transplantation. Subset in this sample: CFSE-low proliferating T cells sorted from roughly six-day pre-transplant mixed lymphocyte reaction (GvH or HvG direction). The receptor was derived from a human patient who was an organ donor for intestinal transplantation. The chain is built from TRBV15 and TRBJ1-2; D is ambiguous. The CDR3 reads CATSPGLTRDGYTF. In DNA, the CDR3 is TGTGCCACCAGTCCCGGGCTGACTAGGGATGGCTACACCTTC. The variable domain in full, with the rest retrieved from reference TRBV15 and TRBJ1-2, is DAMVIQNPRYQVTQFGKPVTLSCSQTLNHNVMYWYQQKSSQAPKLLFHYYDKDFNNEADTPDNFQSRRPNTSFCFLDIRSPGLGDTAMYLCATSPGLTRDGYTFGSGTRLTVV.